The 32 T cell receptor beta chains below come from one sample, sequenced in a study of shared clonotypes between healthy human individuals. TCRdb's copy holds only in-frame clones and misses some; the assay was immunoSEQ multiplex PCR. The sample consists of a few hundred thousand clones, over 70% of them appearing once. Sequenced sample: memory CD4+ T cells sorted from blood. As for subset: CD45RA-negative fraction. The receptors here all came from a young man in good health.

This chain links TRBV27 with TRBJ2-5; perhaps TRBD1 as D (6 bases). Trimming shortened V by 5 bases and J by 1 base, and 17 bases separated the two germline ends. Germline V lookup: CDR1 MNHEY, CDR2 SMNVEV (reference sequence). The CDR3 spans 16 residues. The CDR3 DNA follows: TGTGCCAGCAGTCCCGCGACAGGCGGGCTCCAAGAGACCCAGTACTTC. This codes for CASSPATGGLQETQYF.

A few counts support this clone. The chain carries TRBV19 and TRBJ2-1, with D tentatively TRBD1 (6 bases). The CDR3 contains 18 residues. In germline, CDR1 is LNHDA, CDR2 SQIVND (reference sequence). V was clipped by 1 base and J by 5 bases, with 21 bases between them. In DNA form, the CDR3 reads TGTGCCAGTAGTATAGTTCCCCTCCAGGGGTATTCAAACAATGAGCAGTTCTTC. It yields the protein CASSIVPLQGYSNNEQFF.

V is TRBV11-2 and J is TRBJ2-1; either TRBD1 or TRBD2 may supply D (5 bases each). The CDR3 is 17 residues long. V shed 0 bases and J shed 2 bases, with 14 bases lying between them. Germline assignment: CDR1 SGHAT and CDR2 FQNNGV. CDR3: CASSLEGTRGAYNEQFF. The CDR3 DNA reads TGTGCCAGCAGCTTAGAAGGAACTAGAGGGGCCTACAATGAGCAGTTCTTC.

Written as DNA, the CDR3 is TGCAGTGCTAGACGGGATGGCTACACCTTC. It encodes CSARRDGYTF. The V call is TRBV20-1, the J call TRBJ1-2; D is uncertain. Trimming took 2 bases from V and 6 from J, leaving 4 bases between them. The germline CDR1 and CDR2 sequences are DFQATT and SNEGSKA (reference sequence). The CDR3 covers 10 residues.

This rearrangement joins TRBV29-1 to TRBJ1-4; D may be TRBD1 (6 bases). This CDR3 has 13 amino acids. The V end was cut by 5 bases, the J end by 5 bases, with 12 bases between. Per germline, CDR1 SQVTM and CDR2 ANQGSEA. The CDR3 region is CSVLGQGNEKLFF. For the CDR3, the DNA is TGCAGCGTTTTGGGCCAGGGGAATGAAAAACTGTTTTTT.

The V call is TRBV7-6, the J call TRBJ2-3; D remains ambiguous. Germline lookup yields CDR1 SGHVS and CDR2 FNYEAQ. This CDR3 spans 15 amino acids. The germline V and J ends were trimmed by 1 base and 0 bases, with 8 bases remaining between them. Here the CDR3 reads CASSLGTHSTDTQYF. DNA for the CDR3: TGTGCCAGCAGCTTAGGGACGCATAGCACAGATACGCAGTATTTT. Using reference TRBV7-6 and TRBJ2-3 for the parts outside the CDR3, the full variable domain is GAGVSQSPRYKVTKRGQDVALRCDPISGHVSLYWYRQALGQGPEFLTYFNYEAQQDKSGLPNDRFSAERPEGSISTLTIQRTEQRDSAMYRCASSLGTHSTDTQYFGPGTRLTVL.

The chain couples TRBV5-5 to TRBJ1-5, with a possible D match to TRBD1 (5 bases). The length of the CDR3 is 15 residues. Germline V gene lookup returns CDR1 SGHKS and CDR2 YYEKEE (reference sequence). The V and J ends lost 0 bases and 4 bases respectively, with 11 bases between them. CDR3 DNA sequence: TGTGCCAGCAGCTTGGGGGACGGCGTTAATCAGCCCCAGCATTTT. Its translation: CASSLGDGVNQPQHF. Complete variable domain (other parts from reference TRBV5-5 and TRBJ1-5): DAGVTQSPTHLIKTRGQQVTLRCSPISGHKSVSWYQQVLGQGPQFIFQYYEKEERGRGNFPDRFSARQFPNYSSELNVNALLLGDSALYLCASSLGDGVNQPQHFGDGTRLSIL.

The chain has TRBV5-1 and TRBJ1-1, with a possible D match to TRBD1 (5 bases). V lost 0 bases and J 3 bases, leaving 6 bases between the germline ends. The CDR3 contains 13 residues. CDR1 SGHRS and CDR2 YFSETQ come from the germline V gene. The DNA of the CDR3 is TGCGCCAGCAGCTTGGTGGGGGACACTGAAGCTTTCTTT. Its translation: CASSLVGDTEAFF.

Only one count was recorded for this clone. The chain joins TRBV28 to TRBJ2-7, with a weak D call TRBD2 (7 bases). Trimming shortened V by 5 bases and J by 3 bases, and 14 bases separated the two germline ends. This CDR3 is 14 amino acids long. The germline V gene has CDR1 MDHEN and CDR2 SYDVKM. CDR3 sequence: CASSQGGGFYEQYF. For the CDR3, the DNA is TGTGCCAGCAGTCAAGGGGGGGGATTCTACGAGCAGTACTTC. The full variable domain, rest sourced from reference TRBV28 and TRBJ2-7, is DVKVTQSSRYLVKRTGEKVFLECVQDMDHENMFWYRQDPGLGLRLIYFSYDVKMKEKGDIPEGYSVSREKKERFSLILESASTNQTSMYLCASSQGGGFYEQYFGPGTRLTVT.

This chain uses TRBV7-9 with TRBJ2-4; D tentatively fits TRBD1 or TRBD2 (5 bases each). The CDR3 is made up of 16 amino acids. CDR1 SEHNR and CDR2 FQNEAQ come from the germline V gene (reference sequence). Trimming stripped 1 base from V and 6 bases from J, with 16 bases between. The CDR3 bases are TGTGCCAGCAGCTTAGTGGGACCGCCGCCCACAAACATTCAGTACTTC. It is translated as CASSLVGPPPTNIQYF. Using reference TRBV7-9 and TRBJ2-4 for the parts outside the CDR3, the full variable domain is DTGVSQNPRHKITKRGQNVTFRCDPISEHNRLYWYRQTLGQGPEFLTYFQNEAQLEKSRLLSDRFSAERPKGSFSTLEIQRTEQGDSAMYLCASSLVGPPPTNIQYFGAGTRLSVL.

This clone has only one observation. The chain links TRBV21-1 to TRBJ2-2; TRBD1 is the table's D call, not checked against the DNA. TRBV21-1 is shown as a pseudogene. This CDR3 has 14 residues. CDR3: CASSKRGRAGELFF. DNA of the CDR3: TGTGCCAGCAGCAAAAGGGGGCGCGCCGGGGAGCTGTTTTTT.

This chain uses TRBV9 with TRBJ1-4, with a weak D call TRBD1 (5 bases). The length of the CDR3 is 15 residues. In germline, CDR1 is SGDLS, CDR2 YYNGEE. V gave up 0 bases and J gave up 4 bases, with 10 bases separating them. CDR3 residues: CASSVDDRINEKLFF. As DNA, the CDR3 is TGTGCCAGCAGCGTAGATGACAGAATTAATGAAAAACTGTTTTTT.

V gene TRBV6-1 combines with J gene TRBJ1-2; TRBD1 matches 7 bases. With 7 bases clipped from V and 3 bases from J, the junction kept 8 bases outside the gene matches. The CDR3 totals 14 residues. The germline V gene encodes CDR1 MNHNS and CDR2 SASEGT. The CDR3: CASTTGAGDYGYTF. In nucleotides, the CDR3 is TGTGCCAGCACCACAGGGGCGGGAGACTATGGCTACACCTTC.

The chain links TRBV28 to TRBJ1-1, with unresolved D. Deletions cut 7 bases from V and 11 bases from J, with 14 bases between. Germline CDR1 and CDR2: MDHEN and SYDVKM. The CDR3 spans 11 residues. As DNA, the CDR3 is TGTGCCAGCACTAGCCCGGTTCTGGCTTTCTTT. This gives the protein CASTSPVLAFF.

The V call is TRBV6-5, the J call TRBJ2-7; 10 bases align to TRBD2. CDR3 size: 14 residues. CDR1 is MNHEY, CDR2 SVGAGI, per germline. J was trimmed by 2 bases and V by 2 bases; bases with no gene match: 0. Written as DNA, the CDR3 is TGTGCCAGCAGTTACGGGACTAGCGCCTACGAGCAGTACTTC. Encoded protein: CASSYGTSAYEQYF.

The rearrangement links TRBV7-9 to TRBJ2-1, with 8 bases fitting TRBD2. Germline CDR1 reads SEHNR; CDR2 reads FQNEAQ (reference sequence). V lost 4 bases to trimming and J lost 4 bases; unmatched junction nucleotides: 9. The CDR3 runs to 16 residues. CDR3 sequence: CASSSIAGTGYNEQFF. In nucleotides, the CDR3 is TGTGCCAGCAGCTCCATAGCGGGAACGGGTTACAATGAGCAGTTCTTC.

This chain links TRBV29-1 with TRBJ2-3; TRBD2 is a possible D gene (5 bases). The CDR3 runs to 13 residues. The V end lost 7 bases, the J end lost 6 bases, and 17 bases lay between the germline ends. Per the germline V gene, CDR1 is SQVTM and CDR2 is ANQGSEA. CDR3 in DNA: TGCAGCGCCGGTCACCGGAGGACGGATACGCAGTATTTT. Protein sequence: CSAGHRRTDTQYF.

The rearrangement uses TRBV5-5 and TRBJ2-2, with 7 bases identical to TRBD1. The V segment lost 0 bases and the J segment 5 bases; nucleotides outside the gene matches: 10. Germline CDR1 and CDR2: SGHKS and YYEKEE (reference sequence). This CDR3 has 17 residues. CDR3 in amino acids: CASSLGRDRSSTGELFF. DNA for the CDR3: TGTGCCAGCAGCTTGGGCCGGGACAGATCTTCAACCGGGGAGCTGTTTTTT.

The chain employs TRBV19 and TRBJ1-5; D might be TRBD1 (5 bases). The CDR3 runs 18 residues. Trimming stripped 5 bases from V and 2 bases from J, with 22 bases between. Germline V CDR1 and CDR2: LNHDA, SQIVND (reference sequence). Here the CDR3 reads CASSAGPWAKGGNQPQHF. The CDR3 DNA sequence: TGTGCCAGTAGTGCGGGACCTTGGGCAAAGGGTGGCAATCAGCCCCAGCATTTT. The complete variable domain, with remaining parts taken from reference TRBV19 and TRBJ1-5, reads DGGITQSPKYLFRKEGQNVTLSCEQNLNHDAMYWYRQDPGQGLRLIYYSQIVNDFQKGDIAEGYSVSREKKESFPLTVTSAQKNPTAFYLCASSAGPWAKGGNQPQHFGDGTRLSIL.

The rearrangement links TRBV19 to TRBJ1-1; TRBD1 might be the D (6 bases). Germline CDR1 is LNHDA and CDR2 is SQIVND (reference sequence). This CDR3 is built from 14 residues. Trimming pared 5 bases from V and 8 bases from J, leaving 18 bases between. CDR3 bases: TGTGCCAGTAGTCTCGACAGGACCGTAGGAGAAGCTTTCTTT. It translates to CASSLDRTVGEAFF.

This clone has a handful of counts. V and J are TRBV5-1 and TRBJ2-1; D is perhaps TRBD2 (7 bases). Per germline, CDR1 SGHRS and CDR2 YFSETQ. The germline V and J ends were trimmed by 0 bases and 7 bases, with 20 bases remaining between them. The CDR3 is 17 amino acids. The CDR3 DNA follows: TGCGCCAGCAGCTTGGCCCCGTTTGGGGGGGGGCAAAATGAGCAGTTCTTC. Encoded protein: CASSLAPFGGGQNEQFF.

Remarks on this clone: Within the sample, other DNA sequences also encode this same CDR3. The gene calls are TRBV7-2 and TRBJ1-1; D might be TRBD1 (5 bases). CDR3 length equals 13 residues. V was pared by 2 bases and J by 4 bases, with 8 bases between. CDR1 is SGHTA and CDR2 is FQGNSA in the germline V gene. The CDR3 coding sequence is TGTGCCAGCAGCTTAAGGAGGGGCACTGAAGCTTTCTTT. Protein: CASSLRRGTEAFF.

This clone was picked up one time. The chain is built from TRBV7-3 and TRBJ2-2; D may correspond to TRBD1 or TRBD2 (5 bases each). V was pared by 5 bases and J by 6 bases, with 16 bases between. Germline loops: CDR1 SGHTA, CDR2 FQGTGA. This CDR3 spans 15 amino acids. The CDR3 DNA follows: TGTGCCAGCAGCGCCTACCGAGGGGTGGCCGGGGAGCTGTTTTTT. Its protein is CASSAYRGVAGELFF.

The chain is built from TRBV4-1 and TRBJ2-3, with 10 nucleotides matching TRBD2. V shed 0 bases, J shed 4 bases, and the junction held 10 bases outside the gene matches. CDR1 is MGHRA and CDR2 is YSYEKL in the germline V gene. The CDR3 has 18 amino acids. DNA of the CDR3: TGCGCCAGCAGCCAAGATTGGAACCCTAGCGGGAGATCAGATACGCAGTATTTT. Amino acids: CASSQDWNPSGRSDTQYF.

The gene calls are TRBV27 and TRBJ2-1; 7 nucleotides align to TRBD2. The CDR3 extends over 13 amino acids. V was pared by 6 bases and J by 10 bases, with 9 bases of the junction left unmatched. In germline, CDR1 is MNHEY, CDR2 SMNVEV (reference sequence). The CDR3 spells CASSWIAGGEQFF. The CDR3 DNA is TGTGCCAGCAGCTGGATAGCGGGTGGGGAGCAGTTCTTC.

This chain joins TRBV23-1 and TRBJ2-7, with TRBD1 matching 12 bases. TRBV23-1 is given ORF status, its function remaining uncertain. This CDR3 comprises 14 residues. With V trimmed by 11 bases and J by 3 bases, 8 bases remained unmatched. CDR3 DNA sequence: TGCGCCTTCCTCCGGGACAGGGGGCTCTACGAGCAGTACTTC. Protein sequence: CAFLRDRGLYEQYF.

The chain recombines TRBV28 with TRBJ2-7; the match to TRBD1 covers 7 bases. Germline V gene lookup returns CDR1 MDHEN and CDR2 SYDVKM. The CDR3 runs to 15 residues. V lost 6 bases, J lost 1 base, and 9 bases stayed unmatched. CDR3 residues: CASRERGLSSYEQYF. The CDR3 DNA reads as TGTGCCAGCAGGGAGAGGGGGCTGTCGTCCTACGAGCAGTACTTC.

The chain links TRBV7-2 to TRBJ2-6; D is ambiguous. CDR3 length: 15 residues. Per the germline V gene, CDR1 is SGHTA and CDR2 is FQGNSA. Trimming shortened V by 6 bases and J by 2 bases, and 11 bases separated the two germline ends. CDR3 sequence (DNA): TGTGCCAGCAGGTCTAACAGAGCTGGGGCCAACGTCCTGACTTTC. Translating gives CASRSNRAGANVLTF.

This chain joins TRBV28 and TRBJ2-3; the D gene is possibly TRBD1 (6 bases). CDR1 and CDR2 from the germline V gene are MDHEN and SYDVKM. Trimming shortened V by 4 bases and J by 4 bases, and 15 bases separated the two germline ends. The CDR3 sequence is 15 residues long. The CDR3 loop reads CASSSPTGLADTQYF. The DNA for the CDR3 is TGTGCCAGCAGTTCCCCTACAGGGTTGGCAGATACGCAGTATTTT.

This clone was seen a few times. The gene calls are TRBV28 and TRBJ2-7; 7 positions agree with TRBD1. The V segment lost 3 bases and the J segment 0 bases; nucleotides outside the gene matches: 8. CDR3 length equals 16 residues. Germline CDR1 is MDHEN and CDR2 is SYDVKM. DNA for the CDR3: TGTGCCAGCAGTTTGTTGACAGGGTGGAGCTCCTACGAGCAGTACTTC. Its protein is CASSLLTGWSSYEQYF.

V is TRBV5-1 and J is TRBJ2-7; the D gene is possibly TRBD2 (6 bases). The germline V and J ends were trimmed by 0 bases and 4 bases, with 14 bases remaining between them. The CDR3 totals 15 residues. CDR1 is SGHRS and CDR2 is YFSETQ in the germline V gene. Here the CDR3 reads CASSLAQTGVYEQYF. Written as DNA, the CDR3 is TGCGCCAGCAGCTTGGCCCAAACGGGAGTGTACGAGCAGTACTTC.

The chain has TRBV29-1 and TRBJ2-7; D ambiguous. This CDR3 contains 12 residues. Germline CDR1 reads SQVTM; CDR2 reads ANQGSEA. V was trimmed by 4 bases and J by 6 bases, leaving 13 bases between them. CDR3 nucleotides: TGCAGCGTTGGGGTGCGTGCTGGCGAGCAGTACTTC. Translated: CSVGVRAGEQYF.